This TCR beta chain comes out of a study of blood T cell repertoires in COVID-19. Study-wide background: The origin of the acute and convalescent COVID-19 samples was the United States, Italy and Spain. Nucleic acid was either cDNA or gDNA, and it came from T cells, B-cell-depleted T cells, or PBMCs.

Losses at the gene ends were 5 bases for V and 5 bases for J; bases not matched to a gene: 7. The germline CDR1 and CDR2 sequences are SGHTA and FQGNSA. The CDR3 extends over 15 amino acids. Libraries were prepared by immunoSEQ multiplex PCR; TCRdb keeps only in-frame clonotypes and omits some of them. The repertoire has around 240,000 clones, 80% to 90% of them found once; the top ten carry more than 0.75%. This clone was counted once. The TCR sequence derives from a man between 35 and 55 years old with acute or convalescent COVID-19. The V and J genes are TRBV7-2 and TRBJ1-5, with 9 positions matching TRBD1. The sample was peripheral blood. CDR3 sequence: CASSKQGAGDQPQHF. The CDR3 DNA is TGTGCCAGCAGCAAACAGGGGGCTGGAGATCAGCCCCAGCATTTT.